The TCR beta chain under discussion was sequenced for a study of CD8 T cells in Susac syndrome. Sequencing of TCR beta was performed on blood CD8+ and CD4+ T cells. Negative isolation was used for CD8+ and CD4+ T cells and FACS enrichment for TEMRA cells. It was with random hexamers that roughly 0.45 to 1 ug RNA was reverse transcribed. MiXCR, applied by TCRdb to the immunoSEQ multiplex PCR reads, yields one record per CDR3 protein. Of approximately 200,000 distinct CDR3 sequences listed, nearly 95% were seen once; the top ten hold 0.093%. This CDR3 has 13 residues. Per the germline V gene, CDR1 is LGHDT and CDR2 is YNNKEL (reference sequence). With 1 base removed from V and 1 base from J, the gap between germline ends came to 1 base.

This receptor was identified in a human donor with multiple sclerosis. This chain uses TRBV3-1 with TRBJ2-2; no clear D. The sample comprised CD4+ T cells from PBMCs. In nucleotides, the CDR3 is TGTGCCAGCAGCCAAGGGAACACCGGGGAGCTGTTTTTT. It encodes CASSQGNTGELFF.